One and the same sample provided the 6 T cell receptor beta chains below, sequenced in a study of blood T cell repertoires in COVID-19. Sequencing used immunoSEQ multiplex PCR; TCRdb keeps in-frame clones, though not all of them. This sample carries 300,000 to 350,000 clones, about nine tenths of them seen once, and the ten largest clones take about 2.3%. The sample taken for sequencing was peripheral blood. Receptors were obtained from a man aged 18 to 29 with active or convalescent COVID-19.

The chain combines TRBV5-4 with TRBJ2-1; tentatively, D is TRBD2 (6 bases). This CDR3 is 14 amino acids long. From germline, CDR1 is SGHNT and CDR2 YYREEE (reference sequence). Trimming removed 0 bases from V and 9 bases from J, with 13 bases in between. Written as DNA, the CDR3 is TGTGCCAGCAGCTTGGAACTAGCATCGAGTGAGCAGTTCTTC. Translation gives CASSLELASSEQFF.

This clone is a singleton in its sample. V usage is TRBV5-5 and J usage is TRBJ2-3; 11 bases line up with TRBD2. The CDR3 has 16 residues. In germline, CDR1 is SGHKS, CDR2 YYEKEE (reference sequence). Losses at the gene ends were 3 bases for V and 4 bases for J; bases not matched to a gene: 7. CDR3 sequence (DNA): TGTGCCAGCAGCTCATTAGCGGGAGGGCCATCAGATACGCAGTATTTT. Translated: CASSSLAGGPSDTQYF.

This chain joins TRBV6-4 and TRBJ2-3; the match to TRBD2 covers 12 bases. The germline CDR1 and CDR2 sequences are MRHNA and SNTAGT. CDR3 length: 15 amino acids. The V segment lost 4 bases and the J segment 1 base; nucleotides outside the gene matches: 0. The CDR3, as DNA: TGTGCCAGCAGTGGGACTAGCGGGGGCACAGATACGCAGTATTTT. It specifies CASSGTSGGTDTQYF.

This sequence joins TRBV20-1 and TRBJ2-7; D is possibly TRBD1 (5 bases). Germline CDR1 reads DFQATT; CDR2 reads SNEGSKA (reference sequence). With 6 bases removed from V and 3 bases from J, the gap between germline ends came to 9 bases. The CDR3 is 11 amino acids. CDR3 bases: TGCAGTGCCCCGGACATCTACGAGCAGTACTTC. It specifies CSAPDIYEQYF.

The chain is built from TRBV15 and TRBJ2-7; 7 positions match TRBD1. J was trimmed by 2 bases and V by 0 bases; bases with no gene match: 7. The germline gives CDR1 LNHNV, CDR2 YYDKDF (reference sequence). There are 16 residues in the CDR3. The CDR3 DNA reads TGTGCCACCAGCAGAGAACTGACAGGGACGACCTACGAGCAGTACTTC. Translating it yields CATSRELTGTTYEQYF.

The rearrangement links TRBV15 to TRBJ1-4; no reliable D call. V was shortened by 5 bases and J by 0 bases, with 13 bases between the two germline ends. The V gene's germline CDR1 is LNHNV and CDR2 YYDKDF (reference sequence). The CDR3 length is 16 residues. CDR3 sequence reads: CATSAPIRTTNEKLFF. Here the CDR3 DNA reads TGTGCCACCAGCGCTCCTATCAGGACAACTAATGAAAAACTGTTTTTT. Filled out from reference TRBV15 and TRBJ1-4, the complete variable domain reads DAMVIQNPRYQVTQFGKPVTLSCSQTLNHNVMYWYQQKSSQAPKLLFHYYDKDFNNEADTPDNFQSRRPNTSFCFLDIRSPGLGDTAMYLCATSAPIRTTNEKLFFGSGTQLSVL.